The text below deals with one T cell receptor (beta chain). The target antigen is unknown. The source of the sample is a study of cytomegalovirus exposure and HLA in healthy donors. Study-wide results and limits: According to reports, the classifier identified cytomegalovirus status with high specificity and sensitivity. Three chains linked to CMV were shown in vitro to be specific for CMV antigens.

This CDR3 is built from 16 residues. V was clipped by 5 bases and J by 2 bases; unmatched bases: 10. Looked up from germline, CDR1 is SGHTA and CDR2 is FQGTGA. Assay used: immunoSEQ multiplex PCR; TCRdb lists only in-frame clones, some missing. The sample includes roughly 300,000 clones, 86% of them seen just once. The specimen was PBMCs. The clonotype originates from a woman aged 18-29 years in good health and CMV-seronegative. The chain has TRBV7-3 and TRBJ2-7; 9 bases map to TRBD2. The CDR3 loop reads CASSPDSGSTPYEQYF. Written as DNA, the CDR3 is TGTGCCAGCAGCCCGGATAGCGGGAGTACCCCCTACGAGCAGTACTTC.